This TCR beta chain was profiled in a study of CD8+ T cells in alopecia areata. Stated treatment: oral pan-JAK inhibitor, 5-10 mg twice daily. RNA extraction was followed by reverse transcription into cDNA, which acted as the sequencing template. Assay used: immunoSEQ multiplex PCR; TCRdb lists only in-frame clones, some missing. This table holds 150,000 to 200,000 clones, 60% found once. The CDR3 spans 13 residues. V gave up 2 bases and J gave up 5 bases; unmatched junction bases: 1. Per the germline V gene, CDR1 is SGHTA and CDR2 is FQGTGA. This clonotype originated in a human donor with alopecia areata. This chain uses TRBV7-3 with TRBJ2-5; 8 bases match TRBD2. The sequences come from CD4+ T cells sorted from blood, collected at week 24, from a patient treated with tofacitinib. CDR3 sequence reads: CASSLASGETQYF. The CDR3 DNA reads as TGTGCCAGCAGCTTAGCTAGCGGGGAGACCCAGTACTTC.